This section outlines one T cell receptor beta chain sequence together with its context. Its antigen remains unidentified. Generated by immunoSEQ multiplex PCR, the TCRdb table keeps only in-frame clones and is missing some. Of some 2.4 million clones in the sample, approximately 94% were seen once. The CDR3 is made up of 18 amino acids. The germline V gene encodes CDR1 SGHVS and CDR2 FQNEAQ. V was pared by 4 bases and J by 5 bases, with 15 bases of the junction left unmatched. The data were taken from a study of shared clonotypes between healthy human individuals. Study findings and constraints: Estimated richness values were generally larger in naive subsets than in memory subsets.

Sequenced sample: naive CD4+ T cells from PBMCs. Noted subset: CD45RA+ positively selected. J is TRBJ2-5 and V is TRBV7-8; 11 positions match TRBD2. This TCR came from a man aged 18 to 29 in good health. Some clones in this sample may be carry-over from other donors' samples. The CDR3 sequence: CASSSGLAAERFRETQYF. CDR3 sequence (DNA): TGTGCCAGCAGCTCGGGACTAGCGGCAGAAAGGTTCCGGGAGACCCAGTACTTC.